Listed here are 14 T cell receptor beta chains from one sample, sequenced in a study of T cell repertoires in cytomegalovirus infection. TCRdb itself ran the reads through MiXCR, one entry per CDR3 protein. This table holds about 700,000 distinct CDR3 sequences, around 30% found once. The antigens of these receptors remain unknown. Material: cultured PBMCs, obtained from culture after CMV antigen stimulation. These receptor sequences come from a human donor in good health (CMV status not recorded). Some clones in this sample may be carry-over from other donors' samples.

This clonotype was detected once. The junction departs from germline at one end; a sequencing error may be responsible. The chain links TRBV12-5 to TRBJ2-3, with D unresolved. The germline CDR1 and CDR2 sequences are LGHNT and FRNRAP. This CDR3 comprises 14 residues. The CDR3 DNA reads as TGTGCTAGTGGTCCTCCCACCGCCCTAGGTACTCAATCTTTT. It codes for CASGPPTALGTQSF.

In its sample, this clonotype was seen once. The V gene is TRBV18, the J gene TRBJ2-1; D is possibly TRBD1 (5 bases). Looked up from germline, CDR1 is KGHSH and CDR2 is LQKENI. The CDR3 consists of 19 residues. V dropped 1 base and J dropped 5 bases, with 24 bases sitting between them. The CDR3 DNA reads TGTGCCAGCTCACCACGATTCGCGAATATGGGGCGCACCCACAATGAGCAGTTCTTC. Its translation: CASSPRFANMGRTHNEQFF.

The J gene is TRBJ2-1, the V gene TRBV18, with TRBD2 identical over 9 bases. The CDR3 sequence is 16 residues long. Per the germline V gene, CDR1 is KGHSH and CDR2 is LQKENI. The J segment lost 0 bases and the V segment lost 4 bases, leaving 4 bases of the junction unmatched. The CDR3 here is CASSRSGRSSYNEQFF. Written as DNA, the CDR3 is TGTGCCAGCTCACGGAGCGGGAGGAGCTCCTACAATGAGCAGTTCTTC.

A few counts support this clonotype. The rearrangement joins TRBV10-2 to TRBJ2-7; D not resolved. The CDR3 covers 15 residues. CDR1 WSHSY and CDR2 SAAADI come from the germline V gene. V was clipped by 3 bases and J by 2 bases, with 14 bases between them. CDR3 sequence reads: CASSDRAGGTYEQYF. CDR3 nucleotide sequence: TGCGCCAGCAGTGACCGGGCAGGCGGTACCTACGAGCAGTACTTC.

This clonotype was detected only a few times. The chain has TRBV6-6 and TRBJ2-2; D possibly uses TRBD1 or TRBD2 (6 bases each). Trimming cost V 1 base and J 4 bases, with 16 bases left between them. The CDR3 covers 17 residues. Looked up from germline, CDR1 is MNHNY and CDR2 is SVGAGI (reference sequence). The CDR3 DNA is TGTGCCAGCAGTTACTTCTCTCAGGGGCGGGGCACCGGGGAGCTGTTTTTT. This translates into CASSYFSQGRGTGELFF.

This chain links TRBV2 with TRBJ2-7; TRBD1 or TRBD2 may be the D gene (5 bases each). Trimming removed 7 bases from V and 3 bases from J, with 13 bases in between. The germline CDR1 and CDR2 sequences are SNHLY and FYNNEI. The CDR3 length is 13 residues. As DNA, the CDR3 is TGTGCCAGCATGGTCCAGAGGGGCTACGAGCAGTACTTC. It translates to CASMVQRGYEQYF.

The chain links TRBV6-6 to TRBJ1-6; 9 nucleotides align to TRBD1. Germline V gene lookup returns CDR1 MNHNY and CDR2 SVGAGI (reference sequence). This CDR3 has 14 amino acids. V trimming: 6 bases; J trimming: 7 bases; junction bases outside the gene matches: 4. The CDR3 DNA follows: TGTGCCAGCAGCGGACAGGGGAGGAATTCACCCCTCCACTTT. This encodes CASSGQGRNSPLHF.

V usage is TRBV12-3 or TRBV12-4 and J usage is TRBJ1-1; TRBD1 matches at 10 bases. The trim removed 5 bases at V and 7 bases at J, leaving 7 bases unmatched. CDR3 length: 14 amino acids. CDR3 loop: CASSRGTGENEAFF. The CDR3 DNA reads as TGTGCCAGCAGTCGAGGGACAGGGGAAAATGAAGCTTTCTTT.

The chain links TRBV6-2 or TRBV6-3 to TRBJ2-3; no reliable D call. From germline, CDR1 is MNHEY and CDR2 SVGEGT. This CDR3 has 13 amino acids. Trimming took 2 bases from V and 8 from J, leaving 11 bases between them. The CDR3 protein is CASSYTTLGTQYF. As DNA, the CDR3 is TGTGCCAGCAGTTACACGACACTCGGTACGCAGTATTTT.

This sequence joins TRBV27 and TRBJ2-3; tentative D call: TRBD2 (6 bases). The CDR3 covers 13 residues. Trimming removed 7 bases from V and 9 bases from J, with 17 bases in between. Per germline, CDR1 MNHEY and CDR2 SMNVEV (reference sequence). The CDR3 sequence is CASTATGDETQYF. For the CDR3, the DNA is TGTGCCAGCACCGCTACGGGGGATGAGACGCAGTATTTT.

This clonotype occurred a few times. V usage is TRBV7-2 and J usage is TRBJ2-1, with 9 nucleotides matching TRBD2. The CDR3 is 15 residues long. Looked up from germline, CDR1 is SGHTA and CDR2 is FQGNSA. V was pared by 0 bases and J by 10 bases, with 7 bases of the junction left unmatched. The DNA of the CDR3 is TGTGCCAGCAGCTTAGCCGGGACTAGCACGGGAGAGCAGTTCTTC. The encoded protein is CASSLAGTSTGEQFF.

This clonotype was seen more than once but under ten times. V usage is TRBV27 and J usage is TRBJ2-7, with D possibly matching TRBD1 (5 bases). Trimming shortened V by 2 bases and J by 4 bases, and 18 bases separated the two germline ends. The CDR3 has 16 residues. CDR1 is MNHEY and CDR2 is SMNVEV in the germline V gene (reference sequence). The CDR3 reads CASSLSWGSSAYEQYF. Here the CDR3 DNA reads TGTGCCAGCAGTTTAAGCTGGGGCAGCTCGGCGTACGAGCAGTACTTC.

The rearrangement joins TRBV6-6 to TRBJ1-1; tentative D call: TRBD1 (6 bases). Trimming shortened V by 0 bases and J by 0 bases, and 8 bases separated the two germline ends. The CDR3 contains 15 residues. The V gene's germline CDR1 is MNHNY and CDR2 SVGAGI (reference sequence). CDR3 loop: CASSYSAGVNTEAFF. The CDR3 DNA reads as TGTGCCAGCAGTTACTCGGCAGGGGTGAACACTGAAGCTTTCTTT.

This clonotype appeared a few times. The chain joins TRBV19 to TRBJ2-7, with D uncertain. The CDR3 runs to 11 residues. Germline CDR1 is LNHDA and CDR2 is SQIVND (reference sequence). Between the trimmed V and J ends, which lost 8 bases and 5 bases, there was a span of 10 bases. The CDR3 DNA reads TGTGCCAGTGGGTTGGGCAACGAGCAGTACTTC. It translates to CASGLGNEQYF.